Shown below are 10 T cell receptor beta chains from a single sample sequenced in a study of T cell responses to AZD1222 COVID-19 vaccine (dated by TCRdb to about 2021). In light of the paper, this sample's time point label describes: baseline before first vaccination. Library method: the immunoSEQ multiplex PCR assay. The table was pulled from immuneACCESS by TCRdb, which kept in-frame rearrangements only. Such tables lose some clones; where checked, under half of the loss comes from unresolved V genes, and the rest has no known cause. The sample table holds more than 100,000 clones, of which approximately 86% were seen once. The ten largest account for over 5.5% of the sample. The sequenced sample was peripheral blood, obtained on day 0 of AZD1222 vaccination. These receptors were collected from an adult in good health.

V and J are TRBV10-1 and TRBJ2-7, with D unclear. CDR1 and CDR2 from the germline V gene are WNHNN and SYGVQD (reference sequence). This CDR3 is 12 amino acids long. Trimming cost V 0 bases and J 2 bases, with 2 bases left between them. The CDR3 spells CASSESPYEQYF. As DNA, the CDR3 is TGCGCCAGCAGTGAGTCCCCCTACGAGCAGTACTTC.

The chain links TRBV19 to TRBJ1-2, with 7 positions matching TRBD1. Germline V gives CDR1 LNHDA, CDR2 SQIVND (reference sequence). The CDR3 runs 15 residues. The ends lost 6 bases at V and 4 bases at J; junction bases unmatched: 11. This CDR3 reads CASSPRGGFPYGYTF. As DNA, the CDR3 is TGTGCCAGTAGCCCCAGGGGGGGTTTTCCCTATGGCTACACCTTC.

The rearrangement joins TRBV13 to TRBJ2-7; D is perhaps TRBD1 or TRBD2 (5 bases each). V was shortened by 5 bases and J by 2 bases, with 19 bases between the two germline ends. The CDR3 runs 16 residues. CDR1 is PRHDT and CDR2 is FYEKMQ in the germline V gene (reference sequence). The CDR3 protein is CASSQGGLGPAYEQYF. The CDR3 region has the DNA TGTGCCAGCAGCCAAGGAGGACTGGGACCCGCCTACGAGCAGTACTTC.

This clone was recorded once. The chain uses TRBV7-9 and TRBJ2-7; 7 bases are a match to TRBD1. CDR3 size: 15 residues. Germline V gives CDR1 SEHNR, CDR2 FQNEAQ (reference sequence). Unmatched junction bases numbered 11, after V lost 4 bases and J lost 5 bases. The CDR3 reads CASSSPRDSYDEQYF. As DNA, the CDR3 is TGTGCCAGCAGCTCCCCCAGGGACAGTTATGACGAGCAGTACTTC.

The V and J genes are TRBV28 and TRBJ2-7; 10 bases match TRBD2. J lost 7 bases, V lost 10 bases, and 16 bases had no gene match. The CDR3 extends over 15 amino acids. From germline, CDR1 is MDHEN and CDR2 SYDVKM. In nucleotides, the CDR3 is TGTGCCACCGCGTTTAGCGGGGGGACCAGGGGGGAGCAGTACTTC. It codes for CATAFSGGTRGEQYF.

This chain connects TRBV18 to TRBJ2-1, with D perhaps TRBD2 (7 bases). CDR1 and CDR2 from the germline V gene are KGHSH and LQKENI. Trimming left V 5 bases short and J 4 bases short, with 15 bases between. The CDR3 covers 15 residues. In nucleotides, the CDR3 is TGTGCCAGCTCAGGGGGGGGCTCCTCTTACAATGAGCAGTTCTTC. This gives the protein CASSGGGSSYNEQFF.

Only a few counts were recorded for this clone. The chain employs TRBV6-4 and TRBJ2-2; D may be TRBD1 (6 bases). This CDR3 region has 14 residues. Per the germline V gene, CDR1 is MRHNA and CDR2 is SNTAGT. V lost 4 bases and J lost 6, with 12 bases in between. The CDR3, as DNA: TGTGCCAGCAGTGGATTACAGGGATCCGGGGAGCTGTTTTTT. This gives the protein CASSGLQGSGELFF.

The CDR3 reads CASIQNGLADYEQYF. The CDR3 DNA reads TGTGCCAGCATTCAAAATGGACTAGCGGACTACGAGCAGTACTTC. The V and J genes are TRBV2 and TRBJ2-7, with TRBD2 matching 10 bases. Looked up from germline, CDR1 is SNHLY and CDR2 is FYNNEI. This CDR3 spans 15 amino acids. The V segment lost 7 bases and the J segment 3 bases; nucleotides outside the gene matches: 9.

The genes are TRBV28 and TRBJ1-3, with D tentatively TRBD1 (6 bases). Trimming took off 6 bases at V and 5 bases at J, with 11 bases between the two ends. The CDR3 runs to 13 residues. Germline values: CDR1 MDHEN, CDR2 SYDVKM. The CDR3 DNA sequence: TGTGCCAGCAGGGGGGGCGGTAGAAACACCATATATTTT. Its protein is CASRGGGRNTIYF.

The V call is TRBV2, the J call TRBJ1-2, with D unresolved. From germline, CDR1 is SNHLY and CDR2 FYNNEI. Trimming cost V 5 bases and J 11 bases, with 12 bases left between them. This CDR3 has 11 residues. CDR3 in amino acids: CASSPNLGYTF. In DNA form, the CDR3 reads TGTGCCAGCAGTCCGAACCTGGGGTACACCTTC.